What follows are 13 T cell receptor beta chains derived from one specimen sequenced in a study of T cell changes during pregnancy in multiple sclerosis. Here immunoSEQ multiplex PCR was the method, and the copy in TCRdb shows in-frame clones only, minus some. The sample holds approximately 74,000 clones; roughly nine tenths are singletons and the top ten take about 3%. This sample comprised peripheral blood, obtained before pregnancy. These receptor sequences come from a female donor with multiple sclerosis, enrolled in a pregnancy study.

J is TRBJ1-2 and V is TRBV7-9; D gene ambiguous. The CDR3 spans 15 residues. Germline loops: CDR1 SEHNR, CDR2 FQNEAQ (reference sequence). V was cut by 1 base and J by 4 bases, with 13 bases left in between. CDR3 nucleotide sequence: TGTGCCAGCAGCTTAGATGTGGGCCCAGGCTATGGCTACACCTTC. Amino acid sequence: CASSLDVGPGYGYTF.

This rearrangement joins TRBV6-1 to TRBJ1-1; D perhaps matches TRBD1 (5 bases). CDR1 and CDR2 (germline): MNHNS, SASEGT. The CDR3 loop spans 13 amino acids. Between the trimmed V and J ends, which lost 8 bases and 0 bases, there was a span of 10 bases. The CDR3 reads CASGIQVNTEAFF. CDR3 DNA: TGTGCCAGCGGAATACAGGTGAACACTGAAGCTTTCTTT.

This clone showed up just a few times. This chain joins TRBV4-3 and TRBJ1-1; D remains unclear. In germline, CDR1 is LGHNA, CDR2 YSLEER. The CDR3 has 14 amino acids. The ends were cut back, 0 bases at V and 4 bases at J, with 9 bases in the middle. Written as DNA, the CDR3 is TGCGCCAGCAGCCAAGAAGCAAGTAGCACTGAAGCTTTCTTT. Encoded protein: CASSQEASSTEAFF.

This clone was detected only a few times. The chain employs TRBV10-3 and TRBJ1-2; D perhaps matches TRBD1 (6 bases). The germline V gene has CDR1 ENHRY and CDR2 SYGVKD. Trimming removed 6 bases at V and 7 bases at J, with 18 bases between. The CDR3 spans 14 residues. The CDR3 loop is CAISDSNREGGYTF. In DNA form, the CDR3 reads TGTGCCATCAGCGACTCGAACAGGGAGGGTGGCTACACCTTC.

The chain is built from TRBV28 and TRBJ1-3, with D tentatively TRBD1 (6 bases). The CDR3 totals 15 residues. Trimming took off 1 base at V and 4 bases at J, with 11 bases between the two ends. Germline CDR1 reads MDHEN; CDR2 reads SYDVKM. The CDR3 is CASSLFTGTGNTIYF. The DNA for the CDR3 is TGTGCCAGCAGTTTATTCACAGGGACGGGAAACACCATATATTTT.

V gene TRBV30 combines with J gene TRBJ1-1, with D maybe TRBD1 (6 bases). With 3 bases removed from V and 6 bases from J, the gap between germline ends came to 14 bases. The CDR3 sequence is 13 residues long. CDR1 and CDR2 (germline): GTSNPN, SVGIG (reference sequence). Here the CDR3 reads CAWSHGGPPEAFF. The DNA for the CDR3 is TGTGCCTGGAGCCACGGGGGGCCCCCTGAAGCTTTCTTT.

The V gene is TRBV6-1, the J gene TRBJ2-1; the match to TRBD1 covers 11 bases. The CDR3 length is 15 residues. Germline CDR1 and CDR2: MNHNS and SASEGT. Trimming took 4 bases from V and 9 from J; bases not matched to a gene: 8. The CDR3 region is CASSARDRGTSEQFF. The CDR3 DNA sequence: TGTGCCAGCAGTGCCCGGGACAGGGGGACATCTGAGCAGTTCTTC.

This clone came up once. This chain links TRBV6-5 with TRBJ1-3; D remains ambiguous. The CDR3 contains 13 residues. Trimming took 6 bases from V and 10 from J, leaving 16 bases between them. CDR1 is MNHEY and CDR2 is SVGAGI in the germline V gene. The CDR3 DNA sequence: TGTGCCAGCAGACCCCGGGGAACGGGGACCATATATTTT. It translates to CASRPRGTGTIYF.

The rearrangement joins TRBV27 to TRBJ2-7, with 8 bases lining up with TRBD1. CDR3 size: 13 residues. Germline assignment: CDR1 MNHEY and CDR2 SMNVEV (reference sequence). V was clipped by 6 bases and J by 3 bases; unmatched bases: 4. The CDR3: CASSVQGGYEQYF. CDR3 bases: TGTGCCAGCAGCGTACAGGGGGGCTACGAGCAGTACTTC.

This clone came up a few times. The gene calls are TRBV2 and TRBJ1-1; tentative D call: TRBD1 (6 bases). Germline V gives CDR1 SNHLY, CDR2 FYNNEI. The CDR3 covers 13 residues. Trimming pared 5 bases from V and 5 bases from J, leaving 12 bases between. The CDR3 coding sequence is TGTGCCAGCAGTCGGGAAGGGGGAACTGAAGCTTTCTTT. Protein sequence: CASSREGGTEAFF. The complete variable domain, with remaining parts taken from reference TRBV2 and TRBJ1-1, reads EPEVTQTPSHQVTQMGQEVILRCVPISNHLYFYWYRQILGQKVEFLVSFYNNEISEKSEIFDDQFSVERPDGSNFTLKIRSTKLEDSAMYFCASSREGGTEAFFGQGTRLTVV.

The CDR3 DNA sequence: TGTGCCACCAGCAGCCCTCTCGGGAACCAAGAGACCCAGTACTTC. As protein: CATSSPLGNQETQYF. The chain is built from TRBV15 and TRBJ2-5, with D maybe TRBD2 (5 bases). There are 15 residues in the CDR3. Germline V gene lookup returns CDR1 LNHNV and CDR2 YYDKDF (reference sequence). V was shortened by 3 bases and J by 0 bases, with 11 bases between the two germline ends.

The chain has TRBV10-3 and TRBJ2-1; maybe TRBD2 (5 bases). The CDR3 contains 12 residues. Germline V lookup: CDR1 ENHRY, CDR2 SYGVKD. Trimming removed 5 bases at V and 4 bases at J, with 6 bases between. This CDR3 reads CAISREYNEQFF. DNA of the CDR3: TGTGCCATCAGTAGGGAGTACAATGAGCAGTTCTTC.

This clone has just one count. This chain uses TRBV7-2 with TRBJ2-3, with 7 positions matching TRBD1. Unmatched junction bases numbered 15, after V lost 2 bases and J lost 1 base. Germline CDR1 reads SGHTA; CDR2 reads FQGNSA. The CDR3 totals 19 residues. The CDR3 sequence is CASSLQKTGKRRGTDTQYF. CDR3 DNA sequence: TGTGCCAGCAGCTTACAAAAGACAGGGAAGCGTCGCGGCACAGATACGCAGTATTTT.